What follows are 30 T cell receptor beta chains derived from one specimen sequenced in a study of T cell responses to AZD1222 COVID-19 vaccine. Sequenced by immunoSEQ multiplex PCR; TCRdb stores in-frame clones only, minus some. The sample contains under 300,000 clones, 80% to 95% of which appear only once. The specimen comprised peripheral blood, sampled on day 0 of AZD1222 vaccination. The origin of the receptors is an adult in good health.

V and J are TRBV5-6 and TRBJ2-7, with D possibly TRBD1 on 5 matching bases. The CDR3 has 14 amino acids. V dropped 4 bases and J dropped 1 base, with 12 bases sitting between them. Germline V CDR1 and CDR2: SGHDT, YYEEEE. The CDR3 nucleotides read TGTGCCAGCAGCCTCCGACAGACATCCTACGAGCAGTACTTC. This gives the protein CASSLRQTSYEQYF.

The CDR3 region is CASSSGGQNNEQFF. Here the CDR3 DNA reads TGTGCCAGCAGCTCCGGGGGTCAGAACAATGAGCAGTTCTTC. This chain joins TRBV7-9 and TRBJ2-1, with D perhaps matching TRBD2 (6 bases). The CDR3 spans 14 residues. From germline, CDR1 is SEHNR and CDR2 FQNEAQ (reference sequence). V lost 4 bases, J lost 5 bases, and 12 bases lay in between.

The rearrangement joins TRBV6-6 to TRBJ2-5, with D unresolved. V lost 5 bases, J lost 7 bases, and 14 bases lay in between. The germline V gene has CDR1 MNHNY and CDR2 SVGAGI (reference sequence). There are 13 residues in the CDR3. In nucleotides, the CDR3 is TGTGCCAGCAGTCCTACTGGGCCTTCGACCCAGTACTTC. It encodes CASSPTGPSTQYF.

The chain carries TRBV19 and TRBJ1-1, with D tentatively TRBD1 (6 bases). This CDR3 spans 13 amino acids. Germline lookup yields CDR1 LNHDA and CDR2 SQIVND (reference sequence). Trimming pared 5 bases from V and 1 base from J, leaving 8 bases between. The CDR3 region is CASSLRGNTEAFF. In DNA form, the CDR3 reads TGTGCCAGTAGTCTCAGGGGGAACACTGAAGCTTTCTTT.

The chain is built from TRBV28 and TRBJ1-5; a weak D match, TRBD1 (6 bases). V shed 5 bases and J shed 5 bases, with 16 bases lying between them. CDR1 MDHEN and CDR2 SYDVKM come from the germline V gene. The CDR3 is made up of 15 amino acids. CDR3 sequence: CASSQGGTTYQPQHF. The DNA of the CDR3 is TGTGCCAGCAGTCAAGGGGGGACAACGTATCAGCCCCAGCATTTT.

On this clone: In the same sample, other DNA sequences code for this CDR3. This chain links TRBV5-1 with TRBJ1-2; D ambiguous. The CDR3 sequence is 14 residues long. The V and J ends lost 0 bases and 0 bases respectively, with 6 bases between them. Germline lookup yields CDR1 SGHRS and CDR2 YFSETQ. The CDR3 DNA sequence: TGCGCCAGCAGCTTGGGTCAAGCTAACTATGGCTACACCTTC. Translation gives CASSLGQANYGYTF.

The chain employs TRBV29-1 and TRBJ2-3; D gene ambiguous. Germline-derived CDR1 and CDR2 are SQVTM and ANQGSEA. The CDR3 consists of 12 residues. V lost 6 bases, J lost 1 base, and 8 bases lay in between. The CDR3 nucleotides are TGCAGCGTAGACGACGGCACAGATACGCAGTATTTT. It is translated as CSVDDGTDTQYF.

The V and J genes are TRBV4-1 and TRBJ2-4; D is unresolved. Per the germline V gene, CDR1 is MGHRA and CDR2 is YSYEKL. The length of the CDR3 is 16 residues. V lost 5 bases, J lost 0 bases, and 14 bases lay in between. The CDR3: CASSKRHAVAKNIQYF. CDR3 bases: TGCGCCAGCAGCAAGCGACACGCCGTAGCCAAAAACATTCAGTACTTC.

This chain uses TRBV2 with TRBJ1-2, with a tentative D call TRBD1 (5 bases). Germline values: CDR1 SNHLY, CDR2 FYNNEI. The CDR3 contains 13 residues. Trimming removed 10 bases at V and 7 bases at J, with 19 bases between. The DNA for the CDR3 is TGTGCCATGGACCGCGAGGGGATGAGTGGCTACACCTTC. It specifies CAMDREGMSGYTF.

This chain links TRBV28 with TRBJ1-2; 8 nucleotides align to TRBD1. Germline-derived CDR1 and CDR2 are MDHEN and SYDVKM. Trimming removed 5 bases from V and 8 bases from J; junction bases left unmatched: 13. CDR3 length: 15 residues. DNA for the CDR3: TGTGCCAGCAGTCTAGGGGACAGGAAGGTCGGGGGCTACACCTTC. Translating it yields CASSLGDRKVGGYTF.

There are a few counts of this clone. The chain couples TRBV7-9 to TRBJ2-3; D is unclear. Trimming cost V 8 bases and J 0 bases, with 12 bases left between them. This CDR3 is built from 14 residues. Looked up from germline, CDR1 is SEHNR and CDR2 is FQNEAQ (reference sequence). The CDR3 region has the DNA TGTGCCAGCCGGGTGGCACCAAGCACAGATACGCAGTATTTT. Translated: CASRVAPSTDTQYF.

A single count supports this clone. The chain is built from TRBV13 and TRBJ1-2; 11 nucleotides align to TRBD1. The CDR3 consists of 12 residues. Losses at the gene ends were 7 bases for V and 7 bases for J; bases not matched to a gene: 2. Germline lookup yields CDR1 PRHDT and CDR2 FYEKMQ (reference sequence). The CDR3 here is CASIGQGAGYTF. The CDR3 DNA follows: TGTGCCAGCATCGGACAGGGGGCTGGCTACACCTTC.

The chain uses TRBV7-8 and TRBJ2-7, with 7 bases that match TRBD1. Germline assignment: CDR1 SGHVS and CDR2 FQNEAQ. The CDR3 runs 16 residues. V shed 5 bases, J shed 1 base, and the junction held 11 bases outside the gene matches. CDR3 loop: CASSAKQGSFSYEQYF. CDR3 nucleotides: TGTGCCAGCAGCGCTAAACAGGGGAGTTTTTCCTACGAGCAGTACTTC.

This chain uses TRBV7-2 with TRBJ1-2; tentatively, D is TRBD1 (5 bases). Germline CDR1 reads SGHTA; CDR2 reads FQGNSA. V gave up 5 bases and J gave up 4 bases, with 17 bases separating them. The CDR3 sequence is 15 residues long. Written as DNA, the CDR3 is TGTGCCAGCAGCGCTAGGTGGGGGTCAGTCTATGGCTACACCTTC. It translates to CASSARWGSVYGYTF.

The J gene is TRBJ1-2, the V gene TRBV27, with D unresolved. CDR1 and CDR2 from the germline V gene are MNHEY and SMNVEV (reference sequence). Trimming removed 5 bases from V and 5 bases from J, with 9 bases in between. The CDR3 extends over 12 amino acids. CDR3 in amino acids: CASSRNGYGYTF. The CDR3 nucleotides are TGTGCCAGCAGTCGAAACGGGTATGGCTACACCTTC.

The chain links TRBV6-5 to TRBJ1-5, with D perhaps matching TRBD1 (6 bases). The germline V and J ends were trimmed by 6 bases and 2 bases, with 14 bases remaining between them. The germline V gene has CDR1 MNHEY and CDR2 SVGAGI. This CDR3 comprises 15 residues. The CDR3 is CASRPDGGGNQPQHF. The CDR3 coding sequence is TGTGCCAGCAGGCCCGACGGGGGCGGCAATCAGCCCCAGCATTTT.

The V and J genes are TRBV7-2 and TRBJ2-3; 7 nucleotides match TRBD2. Trimming took 2 bases from V and 0 from J; bases not matched to a gene: 2. Germline CDR1 reads SGHTA; CDR2 reads FQGNSA. The CDR3 is 15 residues long. CDR3 sequence: CASSLQRGSTDTQYF. In nucleotides, the CDR3 is TGTGCCAGCAGCTTACAGCGGGGTAGCACAGATACGCAGTATTTT.

The chain employs TRBV19 and TRBJ2-6, with TRBD2 as a possible D gene (6 bases). Germline CDR1 reads LNHDA; CDR2 reads SQIVND (reference sequence). The CDR3 spans 15 residues. The V gene lost 6 bases and the J gene lost 2 bases, with 11 bases spanning the gap. CDR3 coding DNA: TGTGCCAGTAGCCCCACGGGGGCTGGGGCCAACGTCCTGACTTTC. Translated, it gives CASSPTGAGANVLTF. The variable domain in full, with the rest retrieved from reference TRBV19 and TRBJ2-6, is DGGITQSPKYLFRKEGQNVTLSCEQNLNHDAMYWYRQDPGQGLRLIYYSQIVNDFQKGDIAEGYSVSREKKESFPLTVTSAQKNPTAFYLCASSPTGAGANVLTFGAGSRLTVL.

The V and J genes are TRBV12-3 or TRBV12-4 and TRBJ1-5; no firm D call. V was cut by 6 bases and J by 2 bases, with 8 bases left in between. The CDR3 sequence is 13 residues long. CDR3 loop: CASSLSRNQPQHF. As DNA, the CDR3 is TGTGCCAGCAGCCTCTCTCGCAATCAGCCCCAGCATTTT.

This chain joins TRBV6-5 and TRBJ1-4; TRBD1 might be the D (6 bases). From germline, CDR1 is MNHEY and CDR2 SVGAGI. This CDR3 comprises 15 residues. Between the trimmed V and J ends, which lost 6 bases and 2 bases, there was a span of 13 bases. Here the CDR3 reads CASSRGGQTNEKLFF. CDR3 sequence (DNA): TGTGCCAGCAGCCGGGGGGGGCAGACTAATGAAAAACTGTTTTTT.

The chain joins TRBV7-9 to TRBJ1-5, with D uncertain. The germline CDR1 and CDR2 sequences are SEHNR and FQNEAQ (reference sequence). The V gene lost 2 bases and the J gene lost 5 bases, with 4 bases spanning the gap. The CDR3 length is 12 residues. CDR3 nucleotides: TGTGCCAGCAGCTTAAATCATCAGCCCCAGCATTTT. This gives the protein CASSLNHQPQHF.

This chain connects TRBV9 to TRBJ2-2; 9 bases align to TRBD2. CDR1 is SGDLS and CDR2 is YYNGEE in the germline V gene. V shed 0 bases, J shed 2 bases, and the junction held 2 bases outside the gene matches. The CDR3 consists of 16 residues. This CDR3 is CASSVGLAANTGELFF. The CDR3 bases are TGTGCCAGCAGCGTAGGACTAGCGGCTAACACCGGGGAGCTGTTTTTT.

The chain's CDR3 is CASRDRDTYEQYF. The CDR3 DNA reads TGTGCCAGCAGGGACAGGGATACCTACGAGCAGTACTTC. The chain has TRBV28 and TRBJ2-7, with 8 bases matching TRBD1. J lost 2 bases, V lost 6 bases, and 3 bases had no gene match. CDR3 length: 13 amino acids. Germline V lookup: CDR1 MDHEN, CDR2 SYDVKM.

In its sample, this clone was seen once. The chain has TRBV5-1 and TRBJ2-1, with D possibly TRBD1 on 7 matching bases. CDR3 size: 15 residues. The germline V gene has CDR1 SGHRS and CDR2 YFSETQ. V was shortened by 1 base and J by 8 bases, with 16 bases between the two germline ends. The CDR3 sequence: CASSLLAGGKDEQFF. The CDR3 DNA is TGCGCCAGCAGCTTGTTAGCAGGGGGGAAAGATGAGCAGTTCTTC.

This CDR3 is CATGTGGSIVGYTF. CDR3 in DNA: TGTGCCACAGGGACAGGGGGCTCTATAGTTGGCTACACCTTC. This chain links TRBV10-3 with TRBJ1-2; the match to TRBD1 covers 12 bases. Germline V gene sequence: CDR1 ENHRY, CDR2 SYGVKD. J was trimmed by 7 bases and V by 10 bases; bases with no gene match: 10. The CDR3 length is 14 residues.

The rearrangement links TRBV24-1 to TRBJ2-5; D may be TRBD1 or TRBD2 (5 bases each). Germline V CDR1 and CDR2: KGHDR, SFDVKD. The CDR3 covers 15 residues. The germline V and J ends were trimmed by 3 bases and 3 bases, with 13 bases remaining between them. The CDR3 sequence is CATSDSRRDEETQYF. CDR3 sequence (DNA): TGTGCCACCAGTGATAGTAGACGGGACGAAGAGACCCAGTACTTC.

The chain has TRBV6-5 and TRBJ1-3, with unresolved D. From germline, CDR1 is MNHEY and CDR2 SVGAGI. Trimming removed 6 bases at V and 0 bases at J, with 12 bases between. CDR3 length: 15 residues. The CDR3 nucleotides read TGTGCCAGCAGGTCGAACAGATTCTCTGGAAACACCATATATTTT. It specifies CASRSNRFSGNTIYF.

This chain links TRBV12-3 or TRBV12-4 with TRBJ2-7; D is unclear. This CDR3 contains 13 residues. The V gene lost 1 base and the J gene lost 7 bases, with 11 bases spanning the gap. The CDR3 bases are TGTGCCAGCAGTTTAGACCGATTGTGGGAGCAGTACTTC. Amino acids: CASSLDRLWEQYF.

The V gene is TRBV28, the J gene TRBJ1-1, with a possible D match to TRBD1 (5 bases). Between the trimmed V and J ends, which lost 6 bases and 6 bases, there was a span of 11 bases. CDR1 and CDR2 from the germline V gene are MDHEN and SYDVKM. There are 12 residues in the CDR3. Here the CDR3 reads CASRTTGPEAFF. The CDR3 DNA is TGTGCCAGCAGAACCACAGGCCCTGAAGCTTTCTTT.

V and J are TRBV4-1 and TRBJ2-3, with TRBD2 as a possible D gene (6 bases). Germline assignment: CDR1 MGHRA and CDR2 YSYEKL. Between the trimmed V and J ends, which lost 1 base and 2 bases, there was a span of 10 bases. CDR3 length: 15 amino acids. CDR3 DNA sequence: TGCGCCAGCAGCCAAGTGGGACTCCTCACAGATACGCAGTATTTT. This sequence encodes CASSQVGLLTDTQYF.